This T cell receptor (beta chain) was sequenced for a study of T-cell memory formation after mild COVID-19. This clonotype occurred many times. The germline CDR1 and CDR2 sequences are LGHNA and YSLEER. J was trimmed by 12 bases and V by 1 base; bases with no gene match: 7. This CDR3 is built from 15 residues. TCRdb fed the 5' RACE reads into MiXCR, producing one record per CDR3 protein. The table includes under 250,000 distinct CDR3 sequences, just over 15% detected once. This TCR was sampled from an adult woman who had mild COVID-19 (a few samples of this study predate the infection). Cell type and time point are not known. The gene calls are TRBV4-3 and TRBJ2-1, with TRBD2 identical over 12 bases. Sequenced sample: PBMCs or a T cell subset sorted from them (not recorded which). CDR3 nucleotides: TGCGCCAGCAGCCAAGGTCTCGGGACTAGCGGGTCGCAGTTCTTC. Protein product: CASSQGLGTSGSQFF.